This T cell receptor beta chain was observed in a study of identical twins. TCRdb reprocessed the 5' RACE reads via MiXCR and lists one record per CDR3 protein. The table records 500,000 or so distinct CDR3 sequences, approximately 15% of them present only once. The sample holds a few counts of this clonotype. A further study also used this sample, focusing on yellow fever vaccine responses in identical twins. That investigation notes: Twins showed a vaccine T cell response that reportedly seemed partly convergent, partly personalized.

Sequencing was performed on CD4+ T cells sorted from blood. The clonotype was recovered from a woman in her late teens or twenties in good health.

This CDR3 is CSARDLAGGPSYNEQFF. The CDR3 DNA reads TGCAGTGCTAGAGACCTAGCGGGGGGGCCTTCCTACAATGAGCAGTTCTTC. The chain joins TRBV20-1 to TRBJ2-1, with 12 bases aligning to TRBD2. The CDR3 extends over 17 amino acids. The germline CDR1 and CDR2 sequences are DFQATT and SNEGSKA (reference sequence). The trim removed 0 bases at V and 1 base at J, leaving 4 bases unmatched.